This T cell receptor beta chain was identified during a study of shared clonotypes between healthy human individuals. Using immunoSEQ multiplex PCR, the repertoire was profiled, and TCRdb retains in-frame clones only, with some absent. The profile shows around 1.5 million clones, about 98% of them singletons. On this clone: Its target is not known.

The CDR3 sequence is 14 residues long. The V and J ends lost 4 bases and 3 bases, in that order; junction bases with no gene match: 5. Germline V gives CDR1 LGHNA, CDR2 YSLEER. General study results and limits: The study found lower generation probabilities in non-shared clonotypes than in those shared by all four donors.

This receptor was identified in a man aged 25-45 years in good health. The chain recombines TRBV4-3 with TRBJ2-7; 8 bases match TRBD1. Sequencing was done on a sample of naive CD4+ T cells sorted from blood. Documented subset: CD45RA+ positively selected. The chain's CDR3 is CASSPNDRGYEQYF. The CDR3 nucleotides are TGCGCCAGCAGCCCAAACGACAGGGGCTACGAGCAGTACTTC.